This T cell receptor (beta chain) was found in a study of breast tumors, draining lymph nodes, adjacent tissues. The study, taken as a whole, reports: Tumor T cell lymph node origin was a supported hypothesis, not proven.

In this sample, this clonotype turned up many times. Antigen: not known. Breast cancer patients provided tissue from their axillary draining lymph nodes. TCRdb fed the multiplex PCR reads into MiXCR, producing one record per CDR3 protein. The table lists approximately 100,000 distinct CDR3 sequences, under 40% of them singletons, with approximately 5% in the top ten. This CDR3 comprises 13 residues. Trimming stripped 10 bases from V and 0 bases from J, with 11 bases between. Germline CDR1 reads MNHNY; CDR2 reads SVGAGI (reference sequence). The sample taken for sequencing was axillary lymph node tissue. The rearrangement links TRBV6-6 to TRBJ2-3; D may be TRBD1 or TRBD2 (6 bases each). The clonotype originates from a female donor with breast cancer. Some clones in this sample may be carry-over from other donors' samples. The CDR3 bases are TGTGCCACCGGGGGCGGAAGCACAGATACGCAGTATTTT. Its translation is CATGGGSTDTQYF.